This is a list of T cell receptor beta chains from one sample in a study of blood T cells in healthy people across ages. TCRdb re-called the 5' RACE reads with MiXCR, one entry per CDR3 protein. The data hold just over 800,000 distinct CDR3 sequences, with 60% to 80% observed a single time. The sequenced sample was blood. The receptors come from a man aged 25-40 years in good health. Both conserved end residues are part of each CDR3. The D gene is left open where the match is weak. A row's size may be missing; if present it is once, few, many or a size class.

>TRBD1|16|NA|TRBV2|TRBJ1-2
TGTGCCACTCCGGGACAGGGGGCACCGGCGGGAGAGGGCTACACCTTC
CATPGQGAPAGEGYTF
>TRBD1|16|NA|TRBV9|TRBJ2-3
TGTGCCAGCAGCGTAACTACAGGGGTGGGCACAGATACGCAGTATTTT
CASSVTTGVGTDTQYF
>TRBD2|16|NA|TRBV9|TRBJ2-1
TGTGCCAGCAGCCCTGGACTAGCGGGGAGATACAATGAGCAGTTCTTC
CASSPGLAGRYNEQFF
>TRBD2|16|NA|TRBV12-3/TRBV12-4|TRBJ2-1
TGTGCCAGCAGCCCCCAGGCTAGCGGGGGTACCTATGAGCAGTTCTTC
CASSPQASGGTYEQFF
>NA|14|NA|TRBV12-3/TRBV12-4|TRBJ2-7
TGTGCCAGCAGTCACAGGTCCAGTACCTACGAGCAGTACTTC
CASSHRSSTYEQYF
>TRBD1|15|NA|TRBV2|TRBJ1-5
TGTGCCAGCAGCCACCGACAGGGGGCCGATCAGCCCCAGCATTTT
CASSHRQGADQPQHF
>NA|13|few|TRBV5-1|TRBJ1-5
TGCGCCAGCCGGGAGGATAGCAATCAGCCCCAGCATTTT
CASREDSNQPQHF
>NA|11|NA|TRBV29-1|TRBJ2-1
TGCAGCGTTGAGAGGGTCCATGAGCAGTTCTTC
CSVERVHEQFF
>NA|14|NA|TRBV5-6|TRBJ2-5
TGTGCCAGCAAGCAAGTATCGTCTGCAGAGACCCAGTACTTC
CASKQVSSAETQYF
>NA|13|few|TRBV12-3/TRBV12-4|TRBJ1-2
TGTGCCAGCAGCCCAGGGTTTGCCTATGGCTACACCTTC
CASSPGFAYGYTF
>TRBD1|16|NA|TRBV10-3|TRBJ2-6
TGTGCCATCAAGGGACAGGGTCCCTCTGGGGCCAACGTCCTGACTTTC
CAIKGQGPSGANVLTF
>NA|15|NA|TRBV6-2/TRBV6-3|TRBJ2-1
TGTGCCAGCAGTTACTCGACCCAGGGTCACAATGAGCAGTTCTTC
CASSYSTQGHNEQFF
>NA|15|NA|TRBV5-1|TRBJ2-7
TGCACCAGCAGCTTGGATGGGGGTAGCACCTACGAGCAGTACTTC
CTSSLDGGSTYEQYF
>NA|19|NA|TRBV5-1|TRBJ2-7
TGCGCCAGCAGGGGCGGGGACAGCGCCCTCCGTGGGATCGACAATGAGCAGTACTTC
CASRGGDSALRGIDNEQYF
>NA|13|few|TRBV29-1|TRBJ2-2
TGCAGCGTTGAATATGGGGGTCACGGGGAGCTGTTTTTT
CSVEYGGHGELFF
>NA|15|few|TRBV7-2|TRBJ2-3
TGTGCCAGCAGCTTCGACGGTAGGAGCACAGATACGCAGTATTTT
CASSFDGRSTDTQYF
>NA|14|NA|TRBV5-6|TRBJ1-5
TGTGCCAGCAGCATGGGGCTGAGCAATCAGCCCCAGCATTTT
CASSMGLSNQPQHF
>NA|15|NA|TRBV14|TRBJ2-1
TGTGCCAGCAGCCCCACTGTCGACTCCTACAATGAGCAGTTCTTC
CASSPTVDSYNEQFF
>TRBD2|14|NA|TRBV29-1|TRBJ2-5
TGCAGCGTTGAGGCTAGCGGGGGGCCGAGGACCCAGTACTTC
CSVEASGGPRTQYF
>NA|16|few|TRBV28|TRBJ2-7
TGTGCCAGCAGTTTATGGGGAACGACAGGTTTGTACGAGCAGTACTTC
CASSLWGTTGLYEQYF
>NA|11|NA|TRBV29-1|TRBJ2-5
TGCAGCGTTGATTGGTACAATGAGCAGTACTTC
CSVDWYNEQYF
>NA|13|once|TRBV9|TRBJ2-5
TGTGCCAGCAGCAGAAGCCGGATAGAGACCCAGTACTTC
CASSRSRIETQYF
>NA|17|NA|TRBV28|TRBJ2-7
TGTGCCAGCAGTTTTCCCGGAATCGGGACATCGGCCTACGAGCAGTACTTC
CASSFPGIGTSAYEQYF
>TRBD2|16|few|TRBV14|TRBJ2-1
TGTGCCAGCAGCCACCTACTAGCGGGGGCCTACAATGAGCAGTTCTTC
CASSHLLAGAYNEQFF
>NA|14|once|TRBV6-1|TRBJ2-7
TGTGCCAGCAGTGAATTTTGGAAGCCCTACGAGCGGTACTTC
CASSEFWKPYERYF
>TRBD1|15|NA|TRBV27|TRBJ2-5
TGTGCCAGCAGTTTATGGACAGGGACTGAAGAGACCCAGTACTTC
CASSLWTGTEETQYF
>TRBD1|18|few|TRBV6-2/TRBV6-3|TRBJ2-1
TGTGCCAGCATCCCGGGACAGGGTCGGAAATTTTCCTACAATGAGCAGTTCTTC
CASIPGQGRKFSYNEQFF
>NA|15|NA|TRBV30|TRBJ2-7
TGTGCCTGGAACCGGGACTCTTCAACCGGCTACGAGCAGTACTTC
CAWNRDSSTGYEQYF
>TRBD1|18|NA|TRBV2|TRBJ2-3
TGTGCCAGCAGTGAATGGGGACAGGGGACCGTTAGCACAGATACGCAGTATTTT
CASSEWGQGTVSTDTQYF
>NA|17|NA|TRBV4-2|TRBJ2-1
TGTGCCAGCAGCCACACCGGGACCTTGCTAGCTACCGATGAGCAGTTCTTC
CASSHTGTLLATDEQFF
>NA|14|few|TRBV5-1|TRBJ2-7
TGCGCCAGCAGCTTGGGGGCTGAAACCTACGAGCAGTACTTC
CASSLGAETYEQYF
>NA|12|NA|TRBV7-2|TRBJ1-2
TGTGCCAGCAGCATGGTAACGGGGGGCTACACCTTC
CASSMVTGGYTF
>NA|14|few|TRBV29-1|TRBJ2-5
TGCAGCGTTGCGATCAGGGGTATTGTGGAGACCCAGTACTTC
CSVAIRGIVETQYF